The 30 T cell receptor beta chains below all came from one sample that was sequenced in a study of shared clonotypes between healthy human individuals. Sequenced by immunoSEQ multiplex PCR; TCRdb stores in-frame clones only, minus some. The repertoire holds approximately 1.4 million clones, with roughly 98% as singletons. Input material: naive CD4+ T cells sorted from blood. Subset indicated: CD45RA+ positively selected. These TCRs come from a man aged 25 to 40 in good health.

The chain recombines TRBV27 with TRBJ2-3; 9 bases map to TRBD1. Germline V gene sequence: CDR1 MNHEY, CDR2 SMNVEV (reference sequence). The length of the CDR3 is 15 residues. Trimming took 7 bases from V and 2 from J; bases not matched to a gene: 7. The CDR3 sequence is CASKNRGLFTDTQYF. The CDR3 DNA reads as TGTGCCAGCAAAAACAGGGGGCTCTTCACAGATACGCAGTATTTT.

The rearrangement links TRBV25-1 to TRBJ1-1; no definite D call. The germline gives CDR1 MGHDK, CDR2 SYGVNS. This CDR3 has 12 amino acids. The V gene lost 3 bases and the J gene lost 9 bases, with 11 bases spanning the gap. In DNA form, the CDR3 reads TGTGCCAGCAGTGACCGCATTTCTCAAGCTTTCTTT. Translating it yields CASSDRISQAFF.

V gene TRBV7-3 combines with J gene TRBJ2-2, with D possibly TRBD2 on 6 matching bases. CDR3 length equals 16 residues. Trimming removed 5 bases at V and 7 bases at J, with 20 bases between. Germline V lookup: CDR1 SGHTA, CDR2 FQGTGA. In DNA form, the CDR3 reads TGTGCCAGCAGCGCCTCGGGACTCGGACCCATCGGGGAGCTGTTTTTT. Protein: CASSASGLGPIGELFF.

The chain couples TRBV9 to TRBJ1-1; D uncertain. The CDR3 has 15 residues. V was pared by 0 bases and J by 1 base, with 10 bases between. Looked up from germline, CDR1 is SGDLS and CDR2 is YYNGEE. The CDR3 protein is CASSVGLDPNTEAFF. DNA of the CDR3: TGTGCCAGCAGCGTAGGACTTGACCCGAACACTGAAGCTTTCTTT.

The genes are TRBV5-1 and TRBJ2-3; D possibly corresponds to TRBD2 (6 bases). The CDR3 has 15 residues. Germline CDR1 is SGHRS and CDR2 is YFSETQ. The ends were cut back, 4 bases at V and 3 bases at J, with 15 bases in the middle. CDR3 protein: CASSQRDSRTDTQYF. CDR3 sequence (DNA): TGCGCCAGCAGCCAACGGGACTCGCGAACAGATACGCAGTATTTT.

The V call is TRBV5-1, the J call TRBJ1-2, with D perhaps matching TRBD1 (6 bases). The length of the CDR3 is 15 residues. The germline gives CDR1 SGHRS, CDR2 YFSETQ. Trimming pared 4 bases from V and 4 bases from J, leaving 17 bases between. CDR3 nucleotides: TGCGCCAGCAGCGAAGGATCACAGGGAGCCTATGGCTACACCTTC. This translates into CASSEGSQGAYGYTF.

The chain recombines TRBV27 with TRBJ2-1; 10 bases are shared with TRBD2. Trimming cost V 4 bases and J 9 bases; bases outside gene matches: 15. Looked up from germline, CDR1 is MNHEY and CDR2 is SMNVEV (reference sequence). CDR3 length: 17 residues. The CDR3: CASSSRDGSGRFFEQFF. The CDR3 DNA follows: TGTGCCAGCAGTTCCCGGGATGGTAGCGGGAGGTTTTTTGAGCAGTTCTTC.

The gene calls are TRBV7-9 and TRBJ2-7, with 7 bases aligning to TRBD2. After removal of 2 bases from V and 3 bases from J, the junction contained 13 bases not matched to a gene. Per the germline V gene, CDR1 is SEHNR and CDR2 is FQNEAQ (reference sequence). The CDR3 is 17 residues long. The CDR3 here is CASSLRAGLGSGYEQYF. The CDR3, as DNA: TGTGCCAGCAGCTTAAGAGCGGGGCTAGGGTCGGGCTACGAGCAGTACTTC. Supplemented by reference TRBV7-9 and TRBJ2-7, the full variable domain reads DTGVSQNPRHKITKRGQNVTFRCDPISEHNRLYWYRQTLGQGPEFLTYFQNEAQLEKSRLLSDRFSAERPKGSFSTLEIQRTEQGDSAMYLCASSLRAGLGSGYEQYFGPGTRLTVT.

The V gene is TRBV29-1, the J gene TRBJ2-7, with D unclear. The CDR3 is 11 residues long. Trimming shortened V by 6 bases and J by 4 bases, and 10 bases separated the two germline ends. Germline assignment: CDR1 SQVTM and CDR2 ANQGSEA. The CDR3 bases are TGCAGCGTCTGTGTGGGGTACGAGCAGTACTTC. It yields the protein CSVCVGYEQYF.

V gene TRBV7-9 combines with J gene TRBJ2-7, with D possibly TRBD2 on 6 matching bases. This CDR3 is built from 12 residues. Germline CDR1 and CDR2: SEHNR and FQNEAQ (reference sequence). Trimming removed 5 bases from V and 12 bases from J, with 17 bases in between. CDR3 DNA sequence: TGTGCCAGCAGCCCGCGGGACTCCCAGGCGTACTTC. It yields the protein CASSPRDSQAYF. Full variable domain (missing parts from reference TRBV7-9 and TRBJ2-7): DTGVSQNPRHKITKRGQNVTFRCDPISEHNRLYWYRQTLGQGPEFLTYFQNEAQLEKSRLLSDRFSAERPKGSFSTLEIQRTEQGDSAMYLCASSPRDSQAYFGPGTRLTVT.

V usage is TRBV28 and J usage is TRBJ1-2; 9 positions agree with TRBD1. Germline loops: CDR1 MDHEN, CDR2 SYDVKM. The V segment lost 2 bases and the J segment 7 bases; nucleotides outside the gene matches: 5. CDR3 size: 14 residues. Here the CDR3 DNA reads TGTGCCAGCAGTTTAAGGGACAGGGCACGTGGCTACACCTTC. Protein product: CASSLRDRARGYTF.

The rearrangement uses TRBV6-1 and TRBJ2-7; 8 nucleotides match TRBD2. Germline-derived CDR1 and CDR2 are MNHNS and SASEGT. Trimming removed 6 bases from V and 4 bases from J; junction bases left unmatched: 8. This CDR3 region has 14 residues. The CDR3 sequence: CASRTGGGAYEQYF. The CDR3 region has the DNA TGTGCCAGCAGGACCGGGGGGGGAGCGTACGAGCAGTACTTC.

CDR3 coding DNA: TGTGCCAGCGAGGGGGGAAACCGGGACAAGAAGAACACCGGGGAGCTGTTTTTT. Protein sequence: CASEGGNRDKKNTGELFF. The V call is TRBV7-9, the J call TRBJ2-2, with D perhaps TRBD1 or TRBD2 (6 bases each). This CDR3 is 18 amino acids long. Germline CDR1 is SEHNR and CDR2 is FQNEAQ (reference sequence). V lost 8 bases and J 1 base, leaving 23 bases between the germline ends.

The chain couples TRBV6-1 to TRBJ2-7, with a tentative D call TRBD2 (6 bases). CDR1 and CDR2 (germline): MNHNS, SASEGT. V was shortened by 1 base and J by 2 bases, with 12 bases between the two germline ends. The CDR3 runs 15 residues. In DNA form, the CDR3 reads TGTGCCAGCAGTGAAGTCTGGGGACTCACCTACGAGCAGTACTTC. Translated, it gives CASSEVWGLTYEQYF.

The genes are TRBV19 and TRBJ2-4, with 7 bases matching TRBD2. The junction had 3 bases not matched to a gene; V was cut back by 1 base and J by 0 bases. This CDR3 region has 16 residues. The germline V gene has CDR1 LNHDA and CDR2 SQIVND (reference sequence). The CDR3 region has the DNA TGTGCCAGTAGTATAGGGGAGGGGATAGCCAAAAACATTCAGTACTTC. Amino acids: CASSIGEGIAKNIQYF.

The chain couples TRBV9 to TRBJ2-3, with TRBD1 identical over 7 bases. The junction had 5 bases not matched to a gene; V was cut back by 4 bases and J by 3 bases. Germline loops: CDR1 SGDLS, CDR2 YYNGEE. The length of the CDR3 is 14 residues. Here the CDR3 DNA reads TGTGCCAGCAGCCCCCGACAGGGTACAGATACGCAGTATTTT. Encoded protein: CASSPRQGTDTQYF.

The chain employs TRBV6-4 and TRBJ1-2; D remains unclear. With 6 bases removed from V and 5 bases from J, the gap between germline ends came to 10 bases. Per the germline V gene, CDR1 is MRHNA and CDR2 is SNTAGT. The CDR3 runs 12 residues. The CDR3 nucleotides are TGTGCCAGCAGCAATGGATGGTATGGCTACACCTTC. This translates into CASSNGWYGYTF.

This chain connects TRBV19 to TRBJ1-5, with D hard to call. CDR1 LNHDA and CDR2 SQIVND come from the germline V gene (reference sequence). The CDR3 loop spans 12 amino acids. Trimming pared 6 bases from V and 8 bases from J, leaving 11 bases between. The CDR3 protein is CASRAVHEPQHF. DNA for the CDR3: TGTGCCAGTAGGGCCGTGCATGAGCCCCAGCATTTT. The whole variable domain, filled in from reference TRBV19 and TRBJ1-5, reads DGGITQSPKYLFRKEGQNVTLSCEQNLNHDAMYWYRQDPGQGLRLIYYSQIVNDFQKGDIAEGYSVSREKKESFPLTVTSAQKNPTAFYLCASRAVHEPQHFGDGTRLSIL.

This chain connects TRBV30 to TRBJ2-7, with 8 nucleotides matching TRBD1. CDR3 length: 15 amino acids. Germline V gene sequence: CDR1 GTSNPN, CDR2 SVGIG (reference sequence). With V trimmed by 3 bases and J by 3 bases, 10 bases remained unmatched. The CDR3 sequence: CAWRATRQGFYEQYF. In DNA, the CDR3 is TGTGCCTGGAGAGCTACCCGACAGGGGTTCTACGAGCAGTACTTC.

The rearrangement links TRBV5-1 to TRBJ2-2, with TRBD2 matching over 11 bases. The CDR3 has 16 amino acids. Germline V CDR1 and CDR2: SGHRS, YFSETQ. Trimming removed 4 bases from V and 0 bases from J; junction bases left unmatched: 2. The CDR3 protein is CASSRGLAANTGELFF. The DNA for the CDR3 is TGCGCCAGCAGCCGGGGACTAGCGGCGAACACCGGGGAGCTGTTTTTT.

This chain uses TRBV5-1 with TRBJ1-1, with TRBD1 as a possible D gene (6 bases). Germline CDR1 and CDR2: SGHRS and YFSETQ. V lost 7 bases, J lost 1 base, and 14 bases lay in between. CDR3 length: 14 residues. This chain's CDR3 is CASGQQGQNTEAFF. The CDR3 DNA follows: TGCGCCAGCGGCCAACAGGGACAGAACACTGAAGCTTTCTTT.

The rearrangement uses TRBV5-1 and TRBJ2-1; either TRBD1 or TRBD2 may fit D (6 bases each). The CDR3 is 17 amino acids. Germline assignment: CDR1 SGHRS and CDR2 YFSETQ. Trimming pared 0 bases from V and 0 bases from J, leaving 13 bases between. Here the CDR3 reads CASSLAGGPSSYNEQFF. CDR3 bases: TGCGCCAGCAGCTTGGCCGGGGGCCCTAGCTCCTACAATGAGCAGTTCTTC.

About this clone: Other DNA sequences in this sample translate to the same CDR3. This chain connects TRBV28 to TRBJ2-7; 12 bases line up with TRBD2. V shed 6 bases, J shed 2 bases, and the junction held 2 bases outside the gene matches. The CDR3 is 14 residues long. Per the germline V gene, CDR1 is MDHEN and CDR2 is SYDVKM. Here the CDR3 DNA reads TGTGCCAGCAGCAGGACTAGCGGGACCTACGAGCAGTACTTC. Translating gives CASSRTSGTYEQYF.

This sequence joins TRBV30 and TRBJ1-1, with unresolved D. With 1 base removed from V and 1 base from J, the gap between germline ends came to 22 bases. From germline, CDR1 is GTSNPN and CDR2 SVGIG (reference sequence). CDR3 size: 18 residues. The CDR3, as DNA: TGTGCCTGGAGTGCCCTAGGAGGTGCGGTGGTTAAGAACACTGAAGCTTTCTTT. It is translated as CAWSALGGAVVKNTEAFF.

For the CDR3, the DNA is TGTGCCAGCAGCTTACACTTGGCGGGAGTTGACACCGGGGAGCTGTTTTTT. Translation gives CASSLHLAGVDTGELFF. V is TRBV7-8 and J is TRBJ2-2, with 7 positions matching TRBD2. After removal of 2 bases from V and 3 bases from J, the junction contained 9 bases not matched to a gene. This CDR3 has 17 residues. From germline, CDR1 is SGHVS and CDR2 FQNEAQ.

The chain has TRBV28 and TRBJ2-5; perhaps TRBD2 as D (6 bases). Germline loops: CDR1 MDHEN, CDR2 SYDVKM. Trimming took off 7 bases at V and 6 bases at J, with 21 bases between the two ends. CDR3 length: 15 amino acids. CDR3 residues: CASTSGRIGSQTQYF. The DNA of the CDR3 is TGTGCCAGCACAAGTGGGCGGATCGGGAGCCAGACCCAGTACTTC.

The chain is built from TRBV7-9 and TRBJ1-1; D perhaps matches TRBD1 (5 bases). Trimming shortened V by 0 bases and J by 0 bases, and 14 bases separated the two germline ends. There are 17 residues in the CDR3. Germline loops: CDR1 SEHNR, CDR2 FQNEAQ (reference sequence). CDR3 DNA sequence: TGTGCCAGCAGCTTAGCGCTTCAGGGTAGGGTGAACACTGAAGCTTTCTTT. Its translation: CASSLALQGRVNTEAFF.

CDR3 in amino acids: CASSLTESRLYGYTF. In DNA form, the CDR3 reads TGTGCCAGCAGTTTGACCGAGTCGAGGCTTTATGGCTACACCTTC. V usage is TRBV28 and J usage is TRBJ1-2; D unresolved. The CDR3 has 15 amino acids. The germline CDR1 and CDR2 sequences are MDHEN and SYDVKM. Trimming left V 3 bases short and J 5 bases short, with 16 bases between.

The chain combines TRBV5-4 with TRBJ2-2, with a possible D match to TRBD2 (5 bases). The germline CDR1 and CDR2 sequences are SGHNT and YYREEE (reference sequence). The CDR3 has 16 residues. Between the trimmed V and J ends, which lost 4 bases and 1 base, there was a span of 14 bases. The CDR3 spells CASSAGSRGNTGELFF. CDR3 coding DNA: TGTGCCAGCAGCGCTGGATCCCGGGGGAACACCGGGGAGCTGTTTTTT.

The CDR3 sequence: CASSLTGTELYEQYF. The CDR3 DNA is TGCGCCAGCAGCTTAACCGGGACAGAACTCTACGAGCAGTACTTC. The rearrangement joins TRBV5-1 to TRBJ2-7, with 7 bases lining up with TRBD1. Germline trimming cut 2 bases from V and 3 bases from J; bases unmatched to any gene: 8. CDR1 is SGHRS and CDR2 is YFSETQ in the germline V gene. The CDR3 is 15 amino acids.